Listed below are T cell receptor beta chains from one sample, sequenced in a study of T cells in localized non-small cell lung cancer. Clones were read by immunoSEQ multiplex PCR, and TCRdb kept only the in-frame ones, dropping some. In the table there are approximately 24,000 clones, around 90% of which are singletons. The specimen comprised peripheral blood, sampled before any cancer treatment. These receptors all come from a female donor older than 55 with stage II squamous cell lung carcinoma. Each CDR3 is given with its conserved first and last residue. A D gene is named only where the DNA matches it firmly. Clone size, where shown, is once, few, many, or a class for clones that have expanded.

TRBD2 | TRBJ2-3 | TRBV7-2 | - | TGTGCCAGCAGCTTATCTTCTAGCGGGCTAGATACGCAGTATTTT | CASSLSSSGLDTQYF
- | TRBJ1-4 | TRBV5-5 | - | TGTGCCAGCAGCTTTCGGGGATCTAATGAAAAACTGTTTTTT | CASSFRGSNEKLFF
TRBD1 | TRBJ2-2 | TRBV28 | - | TGTGCCAGCAGAGGATACAGGGGCACCGGGGAGCTGTTTTTT | CASRGYRGTGELFF
- | TRBJ1-2 | TRBV5-1 | - | TGCGCCAGCAGCCCAGACAGTTATGGCTACACCTTC | CASSPDSYGYTF
- | TRBJ2-7 | TRBV6-1 | - | TGTGCCAGCAGTGAAGAAGCGCTAGTAGGTTACGAGCAGTACTTC | CASSEEALVGYEQYF
- | TRBJ1-3 | TRBV19 | - | TGTGCCAGTAGTATCGGGACCGCTGGAAACACCATATATTTT | CASSIGTAGNTIYF
- | TRBJ2-7 | TRBV2 | - | TGTGCCAGCAGTTTAGGACACTCCTACGAGCAGTACTTC | CASSLGHSYEQYF
TRBD2 | TRBJ2-7 | TRBV6-1 | - | TGTGCCAGCAGTGGACTAGCGGGGATCCCCTACGAGCAGTACTTC | CASSGLAGIPYEQYF
TRBD2 | TRBJ2-5 | TRBV4-1 | - | TGCGCCAGCAGCCAAGAAGGGCTAGCGGCCCAAGAGACCCAGTACTTC | CASSQEGLAAQETQYF
- | TRBJ2-3 | TRBV5-4 | - | TGTGCCAGCAGCGGGGGACTGCCAGATACGCAGTATTTT | CASSGGLPDTQYF
- | TRBJ1-1 | TRBV19 | - | TGTGCCAGTAGTATAGAGGGGGCAAACACTGAAGCTTTCTTT | CASSIEGANTEAFF
- | TRBJ1-6 | TRBV9 | - | TGTGCCAGCAGCGTAAATACAGGGTTCTCTAATTCACCCCTCCACTTT | CASSVNTGFSNSPLHF
- | TRBJ2-2 | TRBV28 | - | TGTGCCAGCAGTTTTGTTTTCTCTAGCGAGAACACCGGGGAGCTGTTTTTT | CASSFVFSSENTGELFF
TRBD1 | TRBJ2-5 | TRBV7-9 | once | TGTGCCAGCAGCGTTATGGGCGACAGGGTTGCGGAAGAGACCCAGTACTTC | CASSVMGDRVAEETQYF
- | TRBJ1-2 | TRBV14 | - | TGTGCCAGCAGCCAAGACCCCCTTTCAGATCGGGGCTACACCTTC | CASSQDPLSDRGYTF
- | TRBJ2-5 | TRBV30 | - | TGTGCCTGGAGTGTCAGAGGGGGGGGGCGAGAGACCCAGTACTTC | CAWSVRGGGRETQYF
- | TRBJ2-7 | TRBV28 | - | TGTGCCAGCAGAGGACTGGATCCCTACGAGCAGTACTTC | CASRGLDPYEQYF
TRBD2 | TRBJ2-2 | TRBV18 | - | TGTGCCAGCTCACCAGGACTAGCGGGAGGGCCGAGGGAGCTGTTTTTT | CASSPGLAGGPRELFF
- | TRBJ1-4 | TRBV29-1 | - | TGCAGCGTTGAATCTGGGAATGAAAAACTGTTTTTT | CSVESGNEKLFF
- | TRBJ1-3 | TRBV2 | - | TGTGCCACTAAAAAGTCAGGCTCTGGAAACACCATATATTTT | CATKKSGSGNTIYF
- | TRBJ2-7 | TRBV5-1 | - | TGCGCCAGCAGCTTGGATTTGGGACTCTTCTACGAGCAGTACTTC | CASSLDLGLFYEQYF
TRBD1 | TRBJ1-1 | TRBV10-3 | - | TGTGCCATCAGCGCCGGGACAGTCATCATGAACACTGAAGCTTTCTTT | CAISAGTVIMNTEAFF
- | TRBJ2-3 | TRBV27 | - | TGTGCCAGCAGATGGACTCTTAGCACAGATACGCAGTATTTT | CASRWTLSTDTQYF
TRBD2 | TRBJ2-5 | TRBV5-1 | - | TGCGCCAGCAGCACTGGACTAGCGGGGACGCAAGAGACCCAGTACTTC | CASSTGLAGTQETQYF
- | TRBJ1-2 | TRBV2 | - | TGTGCCAGCAGTGAACAGGGGTGGGAGTATGGCTACACCTTC | CASSEQGWEYGYTF
- | TRBJ1-6 | TRBV4-1 | - | TGCGCCAGCAGCCAAGATACTAACAGTAATAATTCACCCCTCCACTTT | CASSQDTNSNNSPLHF
- | TRBJ1-1 | TRBV30 | - | TGTGCCTGGAGTGTCGGCACCGGGACTGAAGCTTTCTTT | CAWSVGTGTEAFF
TRBD1 | TRBJ2-7 | TRBV29-1 | - | TGCAGCGGGGGACAGGGTTTGTACGAGCAGTACTTC | CSGGQGLYEQYF
TRBD1 | TRBJ2-1 | TRBV4-2 | - | TGTGCCAGCACCGGGACAGGCCGGAATGAGCAGTTCTTC | CASTGTGRNEQFF
TRBD2 | TRBJ2-2 | TRBV6-5 | - | TGTGCCAGCAGGACCCCCAGCGGGAGGGGCGGGGAGCTGTTTTTT | CASRTPSGRGGELFF
- | TRBJ1-1 | TRBV7-8 | - | TGTGCCAGCAGCCTTAAAGTCGGGCAGGGAAACACTGAAGCTTTCTTT | CASSLKVGQGNTEAFF
TRBD2 | TRBJ2-5 | TRBV19 | - | TGTGCCAGTAGTAGAGGCGGGGGTCGGGAGACCCAGTACTTC | CASSRGGGRETQYF
- | TRBJ2-7 | TRBV30 | - | TGTGCCTGGAGTGTTGGGCGCGGAGCCTACGAGCAGTACTTC | CAWSVGRGAYEQYF
- | TRBJ1-1 | TRBV18 | - | TGTGCCAGCTCTCAGGGGATGGGTACGGACACTGAAGCTTTCTTT | CASSQGMGTDTEAFF
TRBD1 | TRBJ2-1 | TRBV5-8 | - | TGTGCCAGCAGCTTGACCGGGACAGGCAATTTCAATGAGCAGTTCTTC | CASSLTGTGNFNEQFF
- | TRBJ2-2 | TRBV5-8 | - | TGTGCCAGCAGCTCCGGACGCCCCCTGGGCGCCGGGGAGCTGTTTTTT | CASSSGRPLGAGELFF
- | TRBJ2-1 | TRBV7-2 | - | TGTGCCAGCAGCTTAGGGTTCAGCGGCCGCTACAATGAGCAGTTCTTC | CASSLGFSGRYNEQFF
TRBD1 | TRBJ1-2 | TRBV28 | - | TGTGCCAGCAGGGGGACAGGGATGTGGTATGGCTACACCTTC | CASRGTGMWYGYTF
TRBD1 | TRBJ1-2 | TRBV5-1 | - | TGCGCCAGCAGCTTCACAGGGGGCGAGGGCTACACCTTC | CASSFTGGEGYTF
- | TRBJ1-2 | TRBV30 | - | TGTGCCTGGGGGAGAGTCTCTGGCTACACCTTC | CAWGRVSGYTF
TRBD2 | TRBJ2-7 | TRBV28 | - | TGTGCCAGCAGGGGGACTAGCGGGGGGGACTACGAGCAGTACTTC | CASRGTSGGDYEQYF
- | TRBJ1-3 | TRBV4-1 | - | TGCGCCAGCAGCCAACCGACGAGCTCTGGAAACACCATATATTTT | CASSQPTSSGNTIYF
- | TRBJ1-6 | TRBV10-2 | - | TGCGCCAGCAGTCATAATAATTCACCCCTCCACTTT | CASSHNNSPLHF
- | TRBJ2-5 | TRBV11-2 | few | TGTGCCAGCAGCATCACTTCCGGGAGAAGGGGGGAGACCCAGTACTTC | CASSITSGRRGETQYF
TRBD2 | TRBJ2-1 | TRBV29-1 | - | TGCAGCGTTACCAGACTAGCAGATGAGCAGTTCTTC | CSVTRLADEQFF
- | TRBJ1-3 | TRBV27 | once | TGTGCCAGCAGTTTATCAGGGGCTGGAAACACCATATATTTT | CASSLSGAGNTIYF
- | TRBJ1-6 | TRBV19 | - | TGTGCCAGTAGTGTCTCCGGGGAAGATTCACCCCTCCACTTT | CASSVSGEDSPLHF
- | TRBJ2-3 | TRBV4-2 | - | TGTGCCAGCAGCCCCCCCCAGGCAGATACGCAGTATTTT | CASSPPQADTQYF
TRBD1 | TRBJ2-7 | TRBV5-1 | - | TGCGCCAGCAGAACCGGGACAGTGGAAATGTACGAGCAGTACTTC | CASRTGTVEMYEQYF
- | TRBJ2-5 | TRBV7-2 | - | TGTGCCAGCAGCTTGAGGTACCAAGAGACCCAGTACTTC | CASSLRYQETQYF
TRBD1 | TRBJ2-1 | TRBV18 | - | TGTGCCAGCTCACAGGGACAGCTGGGTGAGCAGTTCTTC | CASSQGQLGEQFF
- | TRBJ1-5 | TRBV19 | - | TGTGCCAGTAGTATTTCACTTGGAGGCAATCAGCCCCAGCATTTT | CASSISLGGNQPQHF
TRBD2 | TRBJ2-1 | TRBV7-8 | - | TGTGCCACCCCCCCAGCGGGAAGGCGTCAGTTCTTC | CATPPAGRRQFF
TRBD2 | TRBJ2-2 | TRBV7-8 | - | TGTGCCAGCAGCTCAGCCAGTCGGGCTAGCGGGACTCGAAGCTACACCGGGGAGCTGTTTTTT | CASSSASRASGTRSYTGELFF
- | TRBJ1-2 | TRBV19 | - | TGTGCCAGTAGTATAGATTGGCAGAGCATTGGCTACACCTTC | CASSIDWQSIGYTF